Following are 28 T cell receptor beta chains from one sample sequenced in a study of CD8+ T cells in alopecia areata. Extracted RNA was reverse transcribed into cDNA, the sequencing template. Sequencing was performed with immunoSEQ multiplex PCR; in TCRdb, only in-frame clones are kept and a portion is missing. The sample comprises some 180,000 clones, 50% to 70% of which are singletons, and 1.7% rests with the top ten. Sequencing used CD4+ T cells sorted from blood, obtained at week 0. The source of these receptors is a human donor with alopecia areata.

This clone was counted between two and nine times. This sequence joins TRBV7-2 and TRBJ1-2; D possibly corresponds to TRBD1 (6 bases). Trimming cost V 1 base and J 2 bases, with 8 bases left between them. The CDR3 consists of 14 residues. Germline CDR1 is SGHTA and CDR2 is FQGNSA. CDR3 nucleotides: TGTGCCAGCAGCTTAGTGGGGGCCAACTATGGCTACACCTTC. Translating gives CASSLVGANYGYTF.

The gene calls are TRBV9 and TRBJ2-2; 9 positions agree with TRBD2. Trimming cost V 0 bases and J 5 bases; bases outside gene matches: 5. The CDR3 runs 16 residues. Per germline, CDR1 SGDLS and CDR2 YYNGEE. CDR3 in amino acids: CASSVALAGNTGELFF. DNA for the CDR3: TGTGCCAGCAGCGTAGCTCTAGCGGGGAATACCGGGGAGCTGTTTTTT. The variable domain in full, with the rest retrieved from reference TRBV9 and TRBJ2-2, is DSGVTQTPKHLITATGQRVTLRCSPRSGDLSVYWYQQSLDQGLQFLIQYYNGEERAKGNILERFSAQQFPDLHSELNLSSLELGDSALYFCASSVALAGNTGELFFGEGSRLTVL.

This clone turned up a few times. The chain joins TRBV7-2 to TRBJ1-5; the D gene is possibly TRBD1 (6 bases). Germline CDR1 is SGHTA and CDR2 is FQGNSA. The CDR3 runs 15 residues. The V end was cut by 1 base, the J end by 3 bases, with 10 bases between. The CDR3 DNA reads as TGTGCCAGCAGCTTAGAACCGGGGGCCAATCAGCCCCAGCATTTT. It is translated as CASSLEPGANQPQHF.

J is TRBJ2-7 and V is TRBV5-1, with no clear D. The CDR3 totals 13 residues. The V end was cut by 0 bases, the J end by 2 bases, with 6 bases between. CDR1 and CDR2 from the germline V gene are SGHRS and YFSETQ. CDR3 bases: TGCGCCAGCAGCTTGGAAGAGCCCTACGAGCAGTACTTC. This encodes CASSLEEPYEQYF.

This clone has just a few counts. The chain is built from TRBV30 and TRBJ1-1; no clear D. Trimming stripped 1 base from V and 1 base from J, with 13 bases between. In germline, CDR1 is GTSNPN, CDR2 SVGIG (reference sequence). The length of the CDR3 is 15 residues. The CDR3 spells CAWSAGLMENTEAFF. In nucleotides, the CDR3 is TGTGCCTGGAGTGCTGGACTTATGGAGAACACTGAAGCTTTCTTT. Supplemented by reference TRBV30 and TRBJ1-1, the full variable domain reads SQTIHQWPATLVQPVGSPLSLECTVEGTSNPNLYWYRQAAGRGLQLLFYSVGIGQISSEVPQNLSASRPQDRQFILSSKKLLLSDSGFYLCAWSAGLMENTEAFFGQGTRLTVV.

This chain joins TRBV2 and TRBJ1-2, with 12 bases identical to TRBD1. The germline V gene encodes CDR1 SNHLY and CDR2 FYNNEI. This CDR3 region has 13 residues. After removal of 6 bases from V and 7 bases from J, the junction contained 3 bases not matched to a gene. The CDR3 loop reads CASRPGQGAGYTF. The CDR3 DNA is TGTGCCAGCAGGCCGGGACAGGGGGCTGGCTACACCTTC.

The J gene is TRBJ2-7, the V gene TRBV9, with a weak D call TRBD1 (5 bases). V was pared by 4 bases and J by 3 bases, with 14 bases between. The CDR3 is 14 amino acids. The V gene's germline CDR1 is SGDLS and CDR2 YYNGEE. For the CDR3, the DNA is TGTGCCAGCAGCCCCCGACAGACCCTCTACGAGCAGTACTTC. Translating it yields CASSPRQTLYEQYF. The entire variable domain, with the rest obtained from reference TRBV9 and TRBJ2-7, is as follows: DSGVTQTPKHLITATGQRVTLRCSPRSGDLSVYWYQQSLDQGLQFLIQYYNGEERAKGNILERFSAQQFPDLHSELNLSSLELGDSALYFCASSPRQTLYEQYFGPGTRLTVT.

The chain couples TRBV18 to TRBJ1-2; D gene uncertain. The CDR3 consists of 15 residues. Deletions cut 1 base from V and 8 bases from J, with 17 bases between. Germline V gene sequence: CDR1 KGHSH, CDR2 LQKENI. The DNA for the CDR3 is TGTGCCAGCTCACCACGCGGCGGACCGGTGGAAGGCTACACCTTC. Translated, it gives CASSPRGGPVEGYTF. Together with reference TRBV18 and TRBJ1-2, the CDR3 gives the full variable domain: NAGVMQNPRHLVRRRGQEARLRCSPMKGHSHVYWYRQLPEEGLKFMVYLQKENIIDESGMPKERFSAEFPKEGPSILRIQQVVRGDSAAYFCASSPRGGPVEGYTFGSGTRLTVV.

The chain employs TRBV5-3 and TRBJ2-1, with 10 bases matching TRBD1. TRBV5-3 is marked as an open reading frame, function uncertain. J was trimmed by 5 bases and V by 3 bases; bases with no gene match: 17. This CDR3 has 19 amino acids. The CDR3 loop reads CARSSRWDRGQSGHNEQFF. The CDR3 bases are TGTGCCAGAAGCTCACGGTGGGACAGGGGACAAAGCGGGCACAATGAGCAGTTCTTC.

The chain carries TRBV15 and TRBJ2-7; weak D call: TRBD1 (5 bases). From germline, CDR1 is LNHNV and CDR2 YYDKDF (reference sequence). The CDR3 runs 13 residues. The V gene lost 4 bases and the J gene lost 6 bases, with 13 bases spanning the gap. The CDR3 nucleotides read TGTGCCACCAGCACCCCAGGGAAGGGCGAGCAGTACTTC. Protein sequence: CATSTPGKGEQYF. Full variable domain (outside the CDR3, taken from reference TRBV15 and TRBJ2-7): DAMVIQNPRYQVTQFGKPVTLSCSQTLNHNVMYWYQQKSSQAPKLLFHYYDKDFNNEADTPDNFQSRRPNTSFCFLDIRSPGLGDTAMYLCATSTPGKGEQYFGPGTRLTVT.

The chain has TRBV7-2 and TRBJ1-4, with TRBD1 as a possible D gene (6 bases). Germline CDR1 is SGHTA and CDR2 is FQGNSA. CDR3 size: 16 residues. The ends were cut back, 6 bases at V and 2 bases at J, with 16 bases in the middle. The CDR3 sequence is CASRRGGGSTNEKLFF. The DNA for the CDR3 is TGTGCCAGCAGGCGAGGGGGTGGGTCGACTAATGAAAAACTGTTTTTT. Drawing the rest from reference TRBV7-2 and TRBJ1-4, the complete variable domain is GAGVSQSPSNKVTEKGKDVELRCDPISGHTALYWYRQSLGQGLEFLIYFQGNSAPDKSGLPSDRFSAERTGGSVSTLTIQRTQQEDSAVYLCASRRGGGSTNEKLFFGSGTQLSVL.

This rearrangement joins TRBV29-1 to TRBJ2-2; 7 bases agree with TRBD1. Germline V lookup: CDR1 SQVTM, CDR2 ANQGSEA. The CDR3 totals 14 residues. Trimming cost V 3 bases and J 2 bases; bases outside gene matches: 3. CDR3: CSVDKGANTGELFF. The CDR3 region has the DNA TGCAGCGTTGACAAGGGGGCCAACACCGGGGAGCTGTTTTTT.

This chain uses TRBV9 with TRBJ1-2; no definite D call. CDR3 length equals 13 residues. Looked up from germline, CDR1 is SGDLS and CDR2 is YYNGEE. Deletions cut 7 bases from V and 2 bases from J, with 12 bases between. The CDR3 DNA sequence: TGTGCCAGCTCGCGGGCGGCAAACTATGGCTACACCTTC. Translation gives CASSRAANYGYTF.

This CDR3 reads CASSLEGAHTDTQYF. CDR3 bases: TGTGCCAGCAGCTTAGAGGGGGCTCACACAGATACGCAGTATTTT. The genes are TRBV7-2 and TRBJ2-3; TRBD1 agrees at 7 bases. From germline, CDR1 is SGHTA and CDR2 FQGNSA. Trimming removed 1 base from V and 2 bases from J; junction bases left unmatched: 3. This CDR3 is 15 amino acids long.

The gene calls are TRBV5-1 and TRBJ2-2, with D perhaps TRBD2 (6 bases). The V end lost 7 bases, the J end lost 4 bases, and 20 bases lay between the germline ends. The germline V gene has CDR1 SGHRS and CDR2 YFSETQ. This CDR3 contains 16 residues. Written as DNA, the CDR3 is TGCGCCAGCTCCGCCACCCTGGAGGGAGCCACCGGGGAGCTGTTTTTT. Its translation is CASSATLEGATGELFF.

The chain recombines TRBV5-4 with TRBJ2-1; 9 bases match TRBD2. Germline V gives CDR1 SGHNT, CDR2 YYREEE (reference sequence). Trimming cost V 4 bases and J 2 bases; bases outside gene matches: 4. The CDR3 extends over 15 amino acids. The CDR3 reads CASSPTSGTYNEQFF. The CDR3 DNA reads as TGTGCCAGCAGCCCGACTAGCGGAACCTACAATGAGCAGTTCTTC. The variable domain in full, with the rest retrieved from reference TRBV5-4 and TRBJ2-1, is ETGVTQSPTHLIKTRGQQVTLRCSSQSGHNTVSWYQQALGQGPQFIFQYYREEENGRGNFPPRFSGLQFPNYSSELNVNALELDDSALYLCASSPTSGTYNEQFFGPGTRLTVL.

The genes are TRBV7-2 and TRBJ1-2; maybe TRBD1 (6 bases). The V end was cut by 5 bases, the J end by 3 bases, with 13 bases between. Germline CDR1 SGHTA, CDR2 FQGNSA. The CDR3 length is 14 residues. The CDR3 sequence: CASSAPTGYYGYTF. The CDR3 DNA reads TGTGCCAGCAGCGCCCCGACAGGATACTATGGCTACACCTTC.

This clone was seen a few times. This specimen includes other DNA sequences encoding the same CDR3. CDR3 coding DNA: TGTGCCAGCAGTTTCACCTACGAGCAGTACTTC. It encodes CASSFTYEQYF. The chain links TRBV7-2 to TRBJ2-7; D gene unclear. CDR1 and CDR2 from the germline V gene are SGHTA and FQGNSA. This CDR3 spans 11 amino acids. The V end was cut by 6 bases, the J end by 2 bases, with 5 bases between.

The chain has TRBV30 and TRBJ1-6; tentatively, D is TRBD1 (5 bases). This CDR3 is built from 14 residues. Deletions cut 2 bases from V and 5 bases from J, with 10 bases between. Germline V gene sequence: CDR1 GTSNPN, CDR2 SVGIG (reference sequence). The CDR3 DNA reads TGTGCCTGGAGTCGCGGGGGGAATAATTCACCCCTCCACTTT. This sequence encodes CAWSRGGNNSPLHF.

The V and J genes are TRBV5-1 and TRBJ1-1; 8 bases line up with TRBD1. After removal of 0 bases from V and 1 base from J, the junction contained 5 bases not matched to a gene. This CDR3 is built from 16 residues. Germline values: CDR1 SGHRS, CDR2 YFSETQ. The CDR3 reads CASSLAQGAGNTEAFF. DNA of the CDR3: TGCGCCAGCAGCTTGGCCCAGGGGGCAGGGAACACTGAAGCTTTCTTT.

This chain connects TRBV28 to TRBJ1-2, with 9 bases aligning to TRBD1. V trimming: 7 bases; J trimming: 8 bases; junction bases outside the gene matches: 11. Germline values: CDR1 MDHEN, CDR2 SYDVKM. The CDR3 length is 14 residues. The CDR3 region is CASTLGDRVSGYTF. The CDR3 DNA is TGTGCCAGCACCTTGGGGGACAGGGTTAGCGGCTACACCTTC.

This clone showed up just a few times. This chain uses TRBV9 with TRBJ2-2, with D possibly matching TRBD1 (5 bases). The V gene lost 3 bases and the J gene lost 3 bases, with 9 bases spanning the gap. Per germline, CDR1 SGDLS and CDR2 YYNGEE. The CDR3 has 14 residues. As DNA, the CDR3 is TGTGCCAGCAGCGCGGAGACAGACACCGGGGAGCTGTTTTTT. It translates to CASSAETDTGELFF.

This sequence joins TRBV5-1 and TRBJ2-1; 8 bases are a match to TRBD2. Germline values: CDR1 SGHRS, CDR2 YFSETQ. CDR3 length: 15 residues. The ends lost 0 bases at V and 5 bases at J; junction bases unmatched: 4. CDR3 sequence reads: CASSLDGGADNEQFF. Here the CDR3 DNA reads TGCGCCAGCAGCTTGGACGGGGGGGCCGACAATGAGCAGTTCTTC.

The rearrangement links TRBV9 to TRBJ2-3; weak D call: TRBD2 (5 bases). This CDR3 has 13 residues. Trimming left V 3 bases short and J 7 bases short, with 12 bases between. Germline CDR1 reads SGDLS; CDR2 reads YYNGEE. CDR3 loop: CASSGRGRNTQYF. CDR3 DNA: TGTGCCAGCAGCGGACGCGGGCGAAATACGCAGTATTTT.

Only one count was recorded for this clone. The V call is TRBV30, the J call TRBJ1-2, with D unresolved. This CDR3 is 14 amino acids long. V dropped 0 bases and J dropped 8 bases, with 16 bases sitting between them. Germline lookup yields CDR1 GTSNPN and CDR2 SVGIG (reference sequence). CDR3 loop: CAWSVFGVRGGYTF. The CDR3 DNA is TGTGCCTGGAGTGTATTCGGGGTACGCGGAGGCTACACCTTC. Full variable domain (rest looked up from reference TRBV30 and TRBJ1-2): SQTIHQWPATLVQPVGSPLSLECTVEGTSNPNLYWYRQAAGRGLQLLFYSVGIGQISSEVPQNLSASRPQDRQFILSSKKLLLSDSGFYLCAWSVFGVRGGYTFGSGTRLTVV.

V is TRBV30 and J is TRBJ1-6; D is ambiguous. The CDR3 is 14 amino acids. The V gene's germline CDR1 is GTSNPN and CDR2 SVGIG (reference sequence). V lost 3 bases, J lost 5 bases, and 11 bases lay in between. The CDR3 DNA is TGTGCCTGGAGCCCTCGTAGGGATAATTCACCCCTCCACTTT. Its translation: CAWSPRRDNSPLHF. Full variable domain (remainder filled in from reference TRBV30 and TRBJ1-6): SQTIHQWPATLVQPVGSPLSLECTVEGTSNPNLYWYRQAAGRGLQLLFYSVGIGQISSEVPQNLSASRPQDRQFILSSKKLLLSDSGFYLCAWSPRRDNSPLHFGNGTRLTVT.

This clone was seen a few times. The chain recombines TRBV7-2 with TRBJ2-1; D is undetermined. The V end was cut by 2 bases, the J end by 10 bases, with 15 bases between. The CDR3 runs 14 residues. Germline V CDR1 and CDR2: SGHTA, FQGNSA. The CDR3 coding sequence is TGTGCCAGCAGCTTATCGAGGCTAAACGGGGAGCAGTTCTTC. The encoded protein is CASSLSRLNGEQFF.

This chain uses TRBV19 with TRBJ2-2, with TRBD1 matching over 9 bases. After removal of 7 bases from V and 6 bases from J, the junction contained 9 bases not matched to a gene. CDR1 and CDR2 from the germline V gene are LNHDA and SQIVND (reference sequence). The CDR3 loop spans 15 amino acids. The chain's CDR3 is CASNKDRGVAGELFF. The CDR3 DNA sequence: TGTGCCAGTAACAAGGACAGGGGAGTAGCCGGGGAGCTGTTTTTT.